This T cell receptor (beta chain) was observed in a study of blood T cell repertoires in COVID-19 (dated by TCRdb to about 2020). Study-wide context: Samples from collaborators originated in the United States, Italy and Spain and spanned both the acute and convalescent phases of COVID-19. The material from the prospective study consisted of cDNA or gDNA derived from T cells, B-cell-depleted T cells, or PBMCs. The dataset comprised deeply sampled blood TCRbeta repertoires from subjects exposed to, actively infected with, or recovered from COVID-19. A freely available public database, intended as a resource for researchers studying the immune response to SARS-CoV-2, is where the repertoires were released. Samples were obtained from the ongoing ImmuneRACE study (first 160 participants) and from 1,254 subjects provided by 6 global collaborators. Nearly every sample came with metadata listing a de-identified subject ID, COVID-19 status, age in years and sex. Where HLA class I and class II types were available, the types were taken from metadata supplied by the sample provider, not from assay-based typing.

Participants in the prospective study were aged roughly 18 to 100 years, lived in 20 to 30 United States geographic areas, and enrolled through a virtual design. Cohort assignment in the prospective study relied on participant-reported clinical history from a screening survey and a study questionnaire. For ImmuneRACE Cohort 3, a participant was defined as recovered based on two consecutive negative NP/OP PCR tests, clearance by a healthcare professional, or resolution of symptoms. In the prospective study, whole blood, serum and a nasopharyngeal or oropharyngeal swab were collected from each participant by mobile phlebotomists. Over a 2-month period, participants in the prospective study had the option of providing additional blood draws and questionnaires. Before DNA extraction, blood samples from the prospective study were shipped at room temperature or frozen. TCRbeta CDR3 regions were amplified from genomic DNA using the immunoSEQ Assay, a bias-controlled multiplex PCR. The published analysis was carried out like this. Nucleated cell counts per sample were estimated from amplification of reference gene primers within the assay. To quantify the absolute abundance of each unique TCRbeta CDR3 rearrangement, sequence reads were collapsed and filtered. For each sample, productive Simpson clonality was calculated as the square root of Simpson's diversity index over productive rearrangements. Here the immuneACCESS table is served through TCRdb, limited to in-frame sequences with V and J called. Missing clones are a known gap in these copies; in checked studies unresolved V genes cover under half, and the rest lacks a known reason. D and trimming were read from the DNA, whereas the V and J calls and clone size are those reported in that table. In this sample the table shows about 190,000 clones, around 85% of which occur a single time. The biggest ten clones account for approximately 3% of the sample.

Results and caveats for the whole study, not just this receptor: The amount of clinical and demographic metadata varied by source and participant and was provided uncurated.

Notes on this clone: This receptor's antigen is unknown. No base qualities exist here, and no much larger clone lies one base off it.

V is shortened by 5 bases, J by 7 bases, and the region joining them spans 3 bases. The CDR3 spans 10 residues, from the cysteine through the phenylalanine. Kept here is only the CDR3 DNA, which spans 30 bases and is read in frame from base 1. The germline V gene provides CDR1 SGHVS and CDR2 FNYEAQ. The receptor was isolated from a woman aged 25 to 39 who had recovered from COVID-19. Specimen: PBMCs or T cells enriched from blood (not recorded which). This chain is built from TRBV7-6 and TRBJ1-3; the D gene remains uncertain. The DNA sequence is TGTGCCAGCAGCCTGAACACCATATATTTT. The resulting protein is CASSLNTIYF. Reference TRBV7-6 and TRBJ1-3 genes cover what lies past the CDR3, so the full variable domain is GAGVSQSPRYKVTKRGQDVALRCDPISGHVSLYWYRQALGQGPEFLTYFNYEAQQDKSGLPNDRFSAERPEGSISTLTIQRTEQRDSAMYRCASSLNTIYFGEGSWLTVV.